Presented here are 29 T cell receptor beta chains from one specimen sequenced in a study of CD8+CD57+ T cells in acquired aplastic anemia. Researchers used genomic DNA as the template to profile TCR beta VDJ and CDR3. TCRdb recomputed calls from the reads with MiXCR, one row per CDR3 protein. The sample lists 270,000 or so distinct CDR3 sequences, 82% occurring once. Patients chosen for sequencing had shown CD8+CD57+ cell expansion by flow cytometry. Specimen: sorted CD4+, CD8+, or CD8+CD57+ T cells (not recorded which) from PBMCs. The receptor source for this set is a human donor with aplastic anemia.

This chain connects TRBV9 to TRBJ2-2; D gene ambiguous. Trimming pared 1 base from V and 14 bases from J, leaving 21 bases between. The CDR3 sequence is 15 residues long. Germline V gene sequence: CDR1 SGDLS, CDR2 YYNGEE. CDR3 sequence reads: CASSVLADKQEFLFF. The CDR3 coding sequence is TGTGCCAGCAGCGTATTAGCAGATAAGCAGGAGTTTCTGTTTTTT.

The chain is built from TRBV19 and TRBJ2-7; TRBD1 aligns across 8 bases. Per the germline V gene, CDR1 is LNHDA and CDR2 is SQIVND (reference sequence). This CDR3 contains 16 residues. CDR3 nucleotide sequence: TGTGCCAGTAGTATATCGGGACAGGCGATCCATGCGGAGTTGTTCGTC. It encodes CASSISGQAIHAELFV.

This clonotype has only one observation. This chain joins TRBV15 and TRBJ1-5, with 7 positions matching TRBD1. The CDR3 has 15 residues. Germline assignment: CDR1 LNHNV and CDR2 YYDKDF (reference sequence). The ends lost 1 base at V and 1 base at J; junction bases unmatched: 1. The CDR3 reads CATSRATGSNQPQHF. In nucleotides, the CDR3 is TGTGCCACCAGCAGAGCGACAGGGAGCAATCAGCCCCAGCATTTT.

The V call is TRBV11-3, the J call TRBJ2-1, with TRBD1 as a possible D gene (6 bases). The CDR3 runs to 16 residues. Germline lookup yields CDR1 SGHNT and CDR2 YENEEA. V shed 2 bases and J shed 2 bases, with 13 bases lying between them. The CDR3 protein is CASSLQLTGAYNEQFF. CDR3 nucleotide sequence: TGTGCCAGCAGCTTACAACTGACAGGAGCCTACAATGAGCAGTTCTTC.

A remark on this clonotype: At one of its ends the junction is not consistent with the germline gene, which may arise from a read error. The chain is built from TRBV5-6 and TRBJ1-2, with D perhaps matching TRBD1 (5 bases). CDR3 length: 12 residues. CDR1 and CDR2 from the germline V gene are SGHDT and YYEEEE. The chain's CDR3 is CASSLGRDGHVF. The CDR3 DNA reads as TGTGCCAGCAGCTTGGGGAGGGACGGGCACGTATTT.

This clonotype has a single count. The junction departs from germline at one end; a sequencing error may be responsible. V is TRBV11-3 and J is TRBJ1-2; no reliable D call. The V gene's germline CDR1 is SGHNT and CDR2 YENEEA. The CDR3 totals 16 residues. CDR3 residues: CASSSDTVQMSYGYTF. The CDR3 DNA reads TGCGCCAGCAGCTCTGATACCGTTCAGATGTCCTATGGCTACACCTTC.

This chain joins TRBV11-3 and TRBJ2-5; D perhaps matches TRBD2 (5 bases). V gave up 4 bases and J gave up 4 bases, with 10 bases separating them. The CDR3 length is 13 residues. In germline, CDR1 is SGHNT, CDR2 YENEEA. This chain's CDR3 is CASSSIGRETQYF. The CDR3 DNA follows: TGTGCCAGCAGCTCAATAGGGAGAGAGACCCAGTACTTC.

This clonotype has just one count. Sequence at one end of the junction differs from germline and may be a read error. The gene calls are TRBV9 and TRBJ2-3; no clear D gene. CDR1 and CDR2 from the germline V gene are SGDLS and YYNGEE. This CDR3 region has 14 residues. The CDR3 DNA reads TGTGCCAGCAGCTTAGCTGGGGATCCTCAGTACTTCGATTTT. This sequence encodes CASSLAGDPQYFDF.

As regards this clonotype: Germline is not matched at one junction end, which may reflect a read error. The chain combines TRBV15 with TRBJ2-5; 7 positions match TRBD2. This CDR3 has 14 residues. Germline CDR1 is LNHNV and CDR2 is YYDKDF (reference sequence). CDR3 in DNA: TGTGCCAGCAGCAGAGCGGGGTCGGGAGAGACACAGTACTTC. Residues: CASSRAGSGETQYF. Using reference TRBV15 and TRBJ2-5 for the parts outside the CDR3, the full variable domain is DAMVIQNPRYQVTQFGKPVTLSCSQTLNHNVMYWYQQKSSQAPKLLFHYYDKDFNNEADTPDNFQSRRPNTSFCFLDIRSPGLGDTAMYLCASSRAGSGETQYFGPGTRLLVL.

V and J are TRBV7-8 and TRBJ2-1; maybe TRBD2 (6 bases). CDR1 SGHVS and CDR2 FQNEAQ come from the germline V gene. The length of the CDR3 is 16 residues. Trimming stripped 1 base from V and 13 bases from J, with 23 bases between. For the CDR3, the DNA is TGTGCCAGCAGCTTAGGGGGAGGTAACGATACGCAGTATCAGTTCTTC. Translation gives CASSLGGGNDTQYQFF.

Notes on this clonotype: The CDR3 ends on some other residue instead of the conserved phenylalanine or tryptophan, so this is likely a read error. The DNA is left out, because the CDR3 cannot be placed on it with certainty; the CDR3 is given as TCRdb lists it. The V gene is TRBV9, the J gene TRBJ2-3; the table's D call, TRBD2, was not checked against the DNA. CDR1 and CDR2 (germline): SGDLS, YYNGEE. Counting both end residues, the CDR3 totals 13 amino acids. CDR3 sequence: CASGGEAGNTGEL.

This clonotype showed up many times. This chain uses TRBV6-2 or TRBV6-3 with TRBJ2-5; 10 bases align to TRBD1. The CDR3 covers 15 residues. After removal of 0 bases from V and 2 bases from J, the junction contained 0 bases not matched to a gene. The germline V gene has CDR1 MNHEY and CDR2 SVGEGT. Here the CDR3 DNA reads TGTGCCAGCAGTTACTCGGGACAGGGGCAAGAGACCCAGTACTTC. It codes for CASSYSGQGQETQYF.

This sequence joins TRBV2 and TRBJ1-1; D gene unclear. The CDR3 consists of 14 residues. The germline V gene encodes CDR1 SNHLY and CDR2 FYNNEI. V was trimmed by 6 bases and J by 4 bases, leaving 15 bases between them. CDR3 nucleotide sequence: TGTGCCAGCAGCTTAGCGCGGAGGACCACTGAAGCTTTCTTT. Translated, it gives CASSLARRTTEAFF.

The chain carries TRBV2 and TRBJ1-2, with 10 positions matching TRBD1. Germline lookup yields CDR1 SNHLY and CDR2 FYNNEI. The CDR3 sequence is 13 residues long. J lost 6 bases, V lost 6 bases, and 4 bases had no gene match. The CDR3 bases are TGTGCCAGCAGGAAGGGACAGGGGAATGGCTACACCTTC. It specifies CASRKGQGNGYTF.

The rearrangement joins TRBV19 to TRBJ1-6; perhaps TRBD1 as D (5 bases). The CDR3 contains 13 residues. Germline V gene lookup returns CDR1 LNHDA and CDR2 SQIVND (reference sequence). Trimming removed 4 bases from V and 7 bases from J, with 8 bases in between. The CDR3 is CASSNRLNSPLHF. The CDR3, as DNA: TGTGCCAGTAGTAACAGGTTAAATTCACCCCTCCACTTT.

As concerns this clonotype: Sequence at one end of the junction differs from germline and may be a read error. The gene calls are TRBV7-8 and TRBJ2-3; TRBD2 agrees at 10 bases. Germline values: CDR1 SGHVS, CDR2 FQNEAQ. The length of the CDR3 is 16 residues. In DNA form, the CDR3 reads TGCGCCAGCGGCTTAGCGGGAGGTCCCGATACGCAGTATCAGTATTTT. Translation: CASGLAGGPDTQYQYF.

V is TRBV5-1 and J is TRBJ1-1; 7 positions match TRBD1. V shed 5 bases and J 3 bases; nucleotides not matched to a gene: 10. The CDR3 spans 15 residues. Germline CDR1 SGHRS, CDR2 YFSETQ. CDR3 region: CASRGAGGGYTEAFF. The CDR3 DNA reads as TGCGCCAGCAGGGGAGCAGGGGGAGGATACACTGAAGCTTTCTTT. Full variable domain (rest looked up from reference TRBV5-1 and TRBJ1-1): KAGVTQTPRYLIKTRGQQVTLSCSPISGHRSVSWYQQTPGQGLQFLFEYFSETQRNKGNFPGRFSGRQFSNSRSEMNVSTLELGDSALYLCASRGAGGGYTEAFFGQGTRLTVV.

V is TRBV7-2 and J is TRBJ2-5; D may be TRBD1 (5 bases). This CDR3 spans 14 amino acids. Germline CDR1 SGHTA, CDR2 FQGNSA. The V end was cut by 11 bases, the J end by 7 bases, with 23 bases between. CDR3 in amino acids: CAYRLEPDGATQYF. The CDR3 region has the DNA TGTGCCTACAGGTTAGAGCCAGACGGAGCGACCCAGTACTTC.

Only a few counts were recorded for this clonotype. The chain uses TRBV7-8 and TRBJ2-7; 7 bases are a match to TRBD2. The CDR3 spans 18 residues. The germline V gene encodes CDR1 SGHVS and CDR2 FQNEAQ. V lost 2 bases, J lost 3 bases, and 16 bases stayed unmatched. CDR3 bases: TGTGCCAGCAGCTTACCGGGAGGTCCCACTGCCCAGTACTACGAGCAGTACGTC. It yields the protein CASSLPGGPTAQYYEQYV.

This clonotype has a handful of counts. The rearrangement uses TRBV10-2 and TRBJ2-7; a possible D gene is TRBD2 (5 bases). The CDR3 loop spans 13 amino acids. The germline CDR1 and CDR2 sequences are WSHSY and SAAADI. The V end was cut by 8 bases, the J end by 3 bases, with 14 bases between. The CDR3 DNA follows: TGCGCCAGCGCGGTCCCCGGGGTCTACGAGCAGTACTTC. Translating it yields CASAVPGVYEQYF.

In regard to this clonotype: A read error is possible here, since a much larger clone lies one base away. The rearrangement uses TRBV9 and TRBJ2-3, with D perhaps being TRBD1 or TRBD2 (5 bases each). In germline, CDR1 is SGDLS, CDR2 YYNGEE. The length of the CDR3 is 14 residues. The CDR3 DNA follows: TGTGCCAGCAGCTTAGGGACCGCCCGAAATCAGCCCCATTTT. Amino acids: CASSLGTARNQPHF. Using reference TRBV9 and TRBJ2-3 for the parts outside the CDR3, the full variable domain is DSGVTQTPKHLITATGQRVTLRCSPRSGDLSVYWYQQSLDQGLQFLIQYYNGEERAKGNILERFSAQQFPDLHSELNLSSLELGDSALYFCASSLGTARNQPHFGPGTRLTVL.

The chain carries TRBV7-9 and TRBJ1-5; no firm D call. The CDR3 has 14 amino acids. Germline CDR1 SEHNR, CDR2 FQNEAQ (reference sequence). Trimming cost V 5 bases and J 0 bases, with 8 bases left between them. CDR3 residues: CASSQKNSNQPQHF. CDR3 in DNA: TGTGCCAGCAGCCAAAAGAATAGCAATCAGCCCCAGCATTTT. The full variable domain, with the rest looked up from reference TRBV7-9 and TRBJ1-5, is DTGVSQNPRHKITKRGQNVTFRCDPISEHNRLYWYRQTLGQGPEFLTYFQNEAQLEKSRLLSDRFSAERPKGSFSTLEIQRTEQGDSAMYLCASSQKNSNQPQHFGDGTRLSIL.

As regards this clonotype: At one of its ends the junction is not consistent with the germline gene, which may arise from a read error. The rearrangement joins TRBV15 to TRBJ2-1, with D possibly matching TRBD2 (6 bases). This CDR3 spans 15 amino acids. In germline, CDR1 is LNHNV, CDR2 YYDKDF (reference sequence). Here the CDR3 reads CASSLSRERGNEQFF. The CDR3, as DNA: TGTGCCAGCAGCTTAAGTCGGGAGAGGGGCAATGAGCAGTTCTTC.

As regards this clonotype: As the CDR3 is not closed by the conserved phenylalanine or tryptophan, this likely results from a read error. The J gene is TRBJ1-1, the V gene TRBV19; D might be TRBD1 (6 bases). CDR1 LNHDA and CDR2 SQIVND come from the germline V gene (reference sequence). Trimming cost V 6 bases and J 4 bases, with 12 bases left between them. The CDR3 has 13 amino acids. The CDR3 DNA reads TGTGCCAGTAGCCCGACAGGTCGCACTGAAGCTTTCTCT. This encodes CASSPTGRTEAFS.

The chain uses TRBV20-1 and TRBJ2-5; D may correspond to TRBD1 or TRBD2 (5 bases each). CDR1 is DFQATT, CDR2 SNEGSKA, per germline (reference sequence). The CDR3 contains 15 residues. V was shortened by 5 bases and J by 6 bases, with 22 bases between the two germline ends. This CDR3 is CSAYPGRRAMKTQYF. CDR3 nucleotide sequence: TGCAGTGCTTACCCGGGACGCAGAGCCATGAAGACCCAGTACTTC.

This clonotype was seen a handful of times. A read error may account for a junction end that differs from germline. This sequence joins TRBV7-4 and TRBJ2-5; tentatively, D is TRBD1 (6 bases). Germline loops: CDR1 SGHVT, CDR2 SQSDAQ. CDR3 length equals 14 residues. CDR3 in DNA: TGTGCCACCAGCAGGGGTTCCTACCAAGAGACCCAGTACTTC. Protein product: CATSRGSYQETQYF.

With regard to this clonotype: The CDR3 does not close with the conserved phenylalanine or tryptophan, likely indicating a read error. No DNA is shown, since the ends of the CDR3 on it are uncertain; the CDR3 is the one TCRdb lists. The chain has TRBV2 and TRBJ2-1; the table's TRBD1 call for D was not verified on the DNA. 13 amino acids form the CDR3, both terminal residues included. The germline gives CDR1 SNHLY, CDR2 FYNNEI. CDR3 sequence: CASSDGGIAERRS.

The chain has TRBV6-1 and TRBJ2-7; no clear D gene. The V and J ends lost 2 bases and 0 bases respectively, with 17 bases between them. CDR1 and CDR2 from the germline V gene are MNHNS and SASEGT. The CDR3 has 17 amino acids. CDR3 in DNA: TGTGCCAGCAGTGAACATTATCGAGGCTTGCCCTCCTACGAGCAGTACTTC. This translates into CASSEHYRGLPSYEQYF.

In the case of this clonotype: One end of the junction varies from germline; a read error may be responsible. The chain carries TRBV7-7 and TRBJ2-3, with TRBD1 matching 7 bases. The CDR3 has 14 residues. Germline values: CDR1 SSHAT, CDR2 FNYEAQ (reference sequence). Here the CDR3 reads CASSLADRCDTQYF. The CDR3 DNA sequence: TGTGCCAGCAGCTTAGCGGACAGGTGCGATACCCAGTATTTT.